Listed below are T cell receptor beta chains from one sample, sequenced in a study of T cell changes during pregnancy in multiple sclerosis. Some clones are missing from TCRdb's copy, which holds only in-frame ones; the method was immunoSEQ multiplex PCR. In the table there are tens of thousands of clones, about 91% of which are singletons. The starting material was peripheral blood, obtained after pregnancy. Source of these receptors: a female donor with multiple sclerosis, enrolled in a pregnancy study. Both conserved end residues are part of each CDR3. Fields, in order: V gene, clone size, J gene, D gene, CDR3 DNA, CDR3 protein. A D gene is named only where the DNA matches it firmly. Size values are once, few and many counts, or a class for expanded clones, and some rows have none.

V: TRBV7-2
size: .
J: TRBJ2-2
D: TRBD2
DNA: TGTGCCAGCAGCCTACCGGCTAGCGGGGGAACCGGGGAGCTGTTTTTT
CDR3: CASSLPASGGTGELFF

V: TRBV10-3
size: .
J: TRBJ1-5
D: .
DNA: TGTGCCATCAGTGGAGGGTATCAGCCCCAGCATTTT
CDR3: CAISGGYQPQHF

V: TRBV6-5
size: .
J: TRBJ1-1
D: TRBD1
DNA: TGTGCCAGCAGTTTACGGACAGGGCGCACTGAAGCTTTCTTT
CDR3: CASSLRTGRTEAFF

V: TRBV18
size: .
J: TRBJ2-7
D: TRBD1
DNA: TGTGCCAGCTCACCACTGGGACAGGGGGTCCCTCTGGAGCAGTACTTC
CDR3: CASSPLGQGVPLEQYF

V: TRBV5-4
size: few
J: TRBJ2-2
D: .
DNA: TGTGCCAGCAGCCTACCCCAGGGGAACACCGGGGAGCTGTTTTTT
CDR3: CASSLPQGNTGELFF

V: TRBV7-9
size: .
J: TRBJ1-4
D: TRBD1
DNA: TGTGCCAGCAGCTCCATACAGGGGCGGGCAACTAATGAAAAACTGTTTTTT
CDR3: CASSSIQGRATNEKLFF

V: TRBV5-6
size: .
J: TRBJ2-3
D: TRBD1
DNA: TGTGCCAGCAGGCGGGACAGGGGATGGATAGTCAGCACAGATACGCAGTATTTT
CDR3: CASRRDRGWIVSTDTQYF

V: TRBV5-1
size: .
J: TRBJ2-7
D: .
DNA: TGCGCCAGCAGCTACTGGAGTACCCTTGATGAGCAGTACTTC
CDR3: CASSYWSTLDEQYF

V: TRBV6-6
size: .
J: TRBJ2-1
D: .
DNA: TGTGCCAGCAGTGCGCGGGACGAGCAGTTCTTC
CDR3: CASSARDEQFF

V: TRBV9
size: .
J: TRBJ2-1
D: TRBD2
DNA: TGTGCCAGCAGCGAGCTTGGGGTAGCGGGGGGGCCGAGAAACAATGAGCAGTTCTTC
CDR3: CASSELGVAGGPRNNEQFF

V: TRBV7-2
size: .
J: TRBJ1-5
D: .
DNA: TGTGCCAGCAGCCCGTTCGGGGGTCAGCCCCAGCATTTT
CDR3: CASSPFGGQPQHF

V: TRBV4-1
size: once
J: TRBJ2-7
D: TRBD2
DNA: TGCGCCAGCAGCCCGGGACTAGCAGGTGGAGAGCAGTACTTC
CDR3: CASSPGLAGGEQYF

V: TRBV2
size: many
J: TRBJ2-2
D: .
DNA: TGTGCCAGCACTGGAGGGGGGGAGCTGTTTTTT
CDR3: CASTGGGELFF

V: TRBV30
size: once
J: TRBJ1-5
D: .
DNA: TGTGCCTGGAGTGCGGGGGGAGGCAATCAGCCCCAGCATTTT
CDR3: CAWSAGGGNQPQHF

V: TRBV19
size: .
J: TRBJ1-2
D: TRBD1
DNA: TGTGCCAGTAGTGTCAGACAGGGGGCGGACTATGGCTACACCTTC
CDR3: CASSVRQGADYGYTF

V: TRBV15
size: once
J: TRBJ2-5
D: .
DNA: TGTGCCACCAGCAGACCAGGGTCGGTTGAAGAGCAGTACTTC
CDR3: CATSRPGSVEEQYF

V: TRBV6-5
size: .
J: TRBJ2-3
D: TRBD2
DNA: TGTGCCAGCAGTTACTCCACTAGCGGGGGGTCACATACGCAGTATTTT
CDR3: CASSYSTSGGSHTQYF

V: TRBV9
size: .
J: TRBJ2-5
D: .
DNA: TGTGCCAGCAGCGCCGGGACTCAAGAGACCCAGTACTTC
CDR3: CASSAGTQETQYF

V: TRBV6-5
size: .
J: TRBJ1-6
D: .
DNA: TGTGCCAGCCATAAAGCCAATTCACCCCTCCACTTT
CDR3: CASHKANSPLHF

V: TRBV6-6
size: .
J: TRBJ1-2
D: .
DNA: TGTGCCAACTCCGGGGGGGTTGACTATGGCTACACCTTC
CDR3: CANSGGVDYGYTF

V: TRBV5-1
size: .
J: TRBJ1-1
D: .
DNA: TGCGCCAGCAGCTTGAAGAGCGACACTGAAGCTTTCTTT
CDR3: CASSLKSDTEAFF

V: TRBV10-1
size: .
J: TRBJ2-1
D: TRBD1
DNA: TGCGCCAGCAGTGGGACAGGCCCAAGCTCCTACAATGAGCAGTTCTTC
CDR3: CASSGTGPSSYNEQFF

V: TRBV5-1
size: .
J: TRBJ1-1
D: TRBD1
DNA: TGCGCCAGCAGCTTGTTTTCCGGACAGGGTGACGCTTTCTTT
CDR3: CASSLFSGQGDAFF

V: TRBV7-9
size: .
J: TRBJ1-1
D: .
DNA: TGTGCCAGCAGCATCCAAGCAGGGGCTGAAGCTTTCTTT
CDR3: CASSIQAGAEAFF

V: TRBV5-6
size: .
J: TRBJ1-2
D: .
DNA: TGTGCCAGCAGCCCCGGCTGGGGGGTCTTTGGCTACACCTTC
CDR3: CASSPGWGVFGYTF

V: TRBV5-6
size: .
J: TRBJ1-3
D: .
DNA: TGTGCCAGCAGCTTATTAGGGGTCCCCGGAAACACCATATATTTT
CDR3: CASSLLGVPGNTIYF

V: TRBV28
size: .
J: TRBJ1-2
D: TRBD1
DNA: TGTGCCAGCAGTTTGGGCAGGGGGCTTGGCTACACCTTC
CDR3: CASSLGRGLGYTF

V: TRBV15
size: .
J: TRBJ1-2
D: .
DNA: TGTGCCACCAGCAGAGATGTGGGCAGAAGCCCTAACTATGGCTACACCTTC
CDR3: CATSRDVGRSPNYGYTF

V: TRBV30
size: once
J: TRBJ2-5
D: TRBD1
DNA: TGTGCCTGGAGTGACAGGGGGTATAGTCAAGAGACCCAGTACTTC
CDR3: CAWSDRGYSQETQYF

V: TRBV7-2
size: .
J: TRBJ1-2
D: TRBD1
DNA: TGTGCCAGCAGCTTTGGAGGGGGCGACTATGGCTACACCTTC
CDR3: CASSFGGGDYGYTF

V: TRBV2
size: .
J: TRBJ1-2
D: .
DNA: TGTGCCAGCAGCGAAGGTGCAGTTCAGGCATCCTATGGCTACACCTTC
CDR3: CASSEGAVQASYGYTF

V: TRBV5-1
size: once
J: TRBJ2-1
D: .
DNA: TGCGCCAGCAGCTTGAGGGCGGGCTCCTACAATGAGCAGTTCTTC
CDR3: CASSLRAGSYNEQFF

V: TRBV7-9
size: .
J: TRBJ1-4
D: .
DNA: TGTGCCAGCAGCTTGTATTTCCGAGAGAGCGGTGAAAAACTGTTTTTT
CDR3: CASSLYFRESGEKLFF

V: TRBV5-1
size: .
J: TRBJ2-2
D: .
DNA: TGCGCCAGCAGCTTGGGGTGGCACAGGGCGAGCACCGGGGAGCTGTTTTTT
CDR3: CASSLGWHRASTGELFF

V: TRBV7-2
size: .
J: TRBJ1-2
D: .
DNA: TGTGCCAGCAGCCCCCATCCCAGGGGATATGGCTACACCTTC
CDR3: CASSPHPRGYGYTF

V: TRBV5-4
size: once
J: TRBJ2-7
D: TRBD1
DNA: TGTGCCAGCAGCTTGGGGGGTTCGGCAGGGGGCGAGCAGTACTTC
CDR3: CASSLGGSAGGEQYF

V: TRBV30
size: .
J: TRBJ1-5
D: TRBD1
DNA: TGTGCCTGGTCGGGACAGGGGACGGAGCCCCAGCATTTT
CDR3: CAWSGQGTEPQHF